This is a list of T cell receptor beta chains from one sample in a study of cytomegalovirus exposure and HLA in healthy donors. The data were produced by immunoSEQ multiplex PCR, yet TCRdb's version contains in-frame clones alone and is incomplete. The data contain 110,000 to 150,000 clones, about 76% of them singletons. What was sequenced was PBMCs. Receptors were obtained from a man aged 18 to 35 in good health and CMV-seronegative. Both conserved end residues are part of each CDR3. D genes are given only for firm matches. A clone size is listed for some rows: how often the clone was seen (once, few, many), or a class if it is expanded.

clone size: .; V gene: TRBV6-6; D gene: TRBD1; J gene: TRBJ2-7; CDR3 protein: CASRSPGQGGSYEQYF; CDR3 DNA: TGTGCCAGCAGGTCTCCGGGACAGGGGGGCTCCTACGAGCAGTACTTC
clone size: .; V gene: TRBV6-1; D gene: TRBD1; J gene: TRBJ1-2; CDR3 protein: CASRNRGSRDGYTF; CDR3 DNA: TGTGCCAGCAGAAACAGGGGCTCACGGGATGGCTACACCTTC
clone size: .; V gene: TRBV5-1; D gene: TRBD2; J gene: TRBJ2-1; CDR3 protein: CASSLFSSSGRGGNEQFF; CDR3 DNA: TGCGCCAGCAGCCTGTTTTCCTCTAGCGGGAGAGGGGGCAATGAGCAGTTCTTC
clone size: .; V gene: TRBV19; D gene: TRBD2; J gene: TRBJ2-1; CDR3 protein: CASSRPSGASYNEQFF; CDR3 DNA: TGTGCCAGTAGTAGGCCTAGCGGGGCCTCCTACAATGAGCAGTTCTTC
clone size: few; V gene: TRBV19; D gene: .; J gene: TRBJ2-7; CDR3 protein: CASSTQGHRRSEQYF; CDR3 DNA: TGTGCCAGTAGTACGCAGGGGCACAGGCGGTCCGAGCAGTACTTC
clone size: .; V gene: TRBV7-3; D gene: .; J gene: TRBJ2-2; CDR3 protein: CAASSRGSGELFF; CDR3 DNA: TGTGCCGCTTCTTCTAGGGGCTCCGGGGAGCTGTTTTTT
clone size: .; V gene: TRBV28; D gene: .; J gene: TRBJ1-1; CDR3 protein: CASSFQGTEAFF; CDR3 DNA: TGTGCCAGCAGTTTTCAGGGCACTGAAGCTTTCTTT
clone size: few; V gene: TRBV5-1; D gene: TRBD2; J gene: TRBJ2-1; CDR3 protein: CASSLTSGNNEQFF; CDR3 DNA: TGCGCCAGCAGCTTGACTAGCGGGAACAATGAGCAGTTCTTC
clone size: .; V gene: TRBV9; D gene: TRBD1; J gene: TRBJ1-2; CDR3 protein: CASSEGTGVGYTF; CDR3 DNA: TGTGCCAGCAGCGAGGGGACAGGGGTCGGCTACACCTTC
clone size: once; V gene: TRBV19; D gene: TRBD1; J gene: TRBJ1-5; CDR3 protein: CASSVDRGSNQPQHF; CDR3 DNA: TGTGCCAGTAGTGTGGACAGGGGTAGCAATCAGCCCCAGCATTTT
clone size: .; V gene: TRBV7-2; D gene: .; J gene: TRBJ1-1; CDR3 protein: CASSLDPGTEAFF; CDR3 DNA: TGTGCCAGCAGCTTAGATCCGGGAACCGAAGCTTTCTTT
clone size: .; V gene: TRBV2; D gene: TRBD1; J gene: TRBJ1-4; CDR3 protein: CASRRRTGPDEKLFF; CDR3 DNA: TGTGCCAGCAGGAGGCGGACAGGGCCGGATGAAAAACTGTTTTTT
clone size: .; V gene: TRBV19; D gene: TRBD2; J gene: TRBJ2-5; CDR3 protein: CASRGAGGPRGETQYF; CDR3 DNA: TGTGCCAGTAGGGGGGCGGGAGGGCCCCGTGGAGAGACCCAGTACTTC
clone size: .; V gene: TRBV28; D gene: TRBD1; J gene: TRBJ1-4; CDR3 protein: CASCPGGNEKLFF; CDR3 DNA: TGTGCCAGCTGCCCAGGGGGCAATGAAAAACTGTTTTTT
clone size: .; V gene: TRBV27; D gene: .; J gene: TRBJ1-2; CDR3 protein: CASSLSAGGGYGYTF; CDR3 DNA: TGTGCCAGCAGTTTATCAGCGGGGGGCGGCTATGGCTACACCTTC
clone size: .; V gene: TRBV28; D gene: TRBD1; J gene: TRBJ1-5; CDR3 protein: CASSLGQGIQPQHF; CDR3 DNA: TGTGCCAGCAGTTTAGGACAGGGAATCCAGCCCCAGCATTTT
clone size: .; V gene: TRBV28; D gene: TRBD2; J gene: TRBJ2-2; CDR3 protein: CASSLGLDTGELFF; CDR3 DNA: TGTGCCAGCAGTTTGGGACTAGACACCGGGGAGCTGTTTTTT
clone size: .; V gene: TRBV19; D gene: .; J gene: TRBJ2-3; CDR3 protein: CASDRGNTQYF; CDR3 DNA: TGTGCCAGTGATAGGGGCAATACGCAGTATTTT
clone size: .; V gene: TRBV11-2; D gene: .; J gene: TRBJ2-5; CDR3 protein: CASSSVKGRQETQYF; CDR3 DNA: TGTGCCAGCAGCTCGGTTAAAGGCAGGCAAGAGACCCAGTACTTC
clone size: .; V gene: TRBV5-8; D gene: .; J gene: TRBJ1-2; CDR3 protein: CASSLGDYGYGYTF; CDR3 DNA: TGTGCCAGCAGCTTGGGCGATTATGGCTATGGCTACACCTTC
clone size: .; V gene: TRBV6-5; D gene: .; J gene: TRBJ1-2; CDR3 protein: CASSYEEGANYGYTF; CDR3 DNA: TGTGCCAGCAGTTACGAGGAAGGGGCGAACTATGGCTACACCTTC
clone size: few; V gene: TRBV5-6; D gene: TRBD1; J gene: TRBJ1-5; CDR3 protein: CASSFGTVGFQPQHF; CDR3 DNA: TGTGCCAGCAGCTTTGGGACAGTCGGGTTCCAGCCCCAGCATTTT
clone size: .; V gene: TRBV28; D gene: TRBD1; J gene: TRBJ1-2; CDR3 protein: CASSWTGTGVDYGYTF; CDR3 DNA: TGTGCCAGCAGTTGGACCGGGACAGGGGTTGACTATGGCTACACCTTC
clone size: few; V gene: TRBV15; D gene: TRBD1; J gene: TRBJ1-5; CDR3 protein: CATRTPGQGGGNQPQHF; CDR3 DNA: TGTGCCACCAGAACTCCGGGACAGGGCGGGGGCAATCAGCCCCAGCATTTT
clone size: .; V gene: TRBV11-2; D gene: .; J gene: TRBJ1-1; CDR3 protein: CASSWTRDLGAFF; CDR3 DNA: TGTGCCAGCAGCTGGACTCGGGATCTGGGGGCTTTCTTT
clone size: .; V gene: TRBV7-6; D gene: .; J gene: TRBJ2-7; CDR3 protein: CASSQIIPYEQYF; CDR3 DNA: TGTGCCAGCAGCCAAATTATCCCCTACGAGCAGTACTTC
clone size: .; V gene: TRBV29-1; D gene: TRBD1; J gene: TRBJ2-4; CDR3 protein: CSVGGQGSPKNIQYF; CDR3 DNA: TGCAGCGTAGGAGGACAGGGCTCCCCGAAAAACATTCAGTACTTC
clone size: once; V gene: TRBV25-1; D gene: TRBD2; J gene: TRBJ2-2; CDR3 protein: CASENSGRADGELFF; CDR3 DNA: TGTGCCAGCGAGAATAGCGGGAGGGCCGACGGGGAGCTGTTTTTT
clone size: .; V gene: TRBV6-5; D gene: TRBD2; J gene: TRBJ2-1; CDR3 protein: CASSYASGSSYNEQFF; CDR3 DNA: TGTGCCAGCAGTTACGCGAGCGGGAGTTCCTACAATGAGCAGTTCTTC
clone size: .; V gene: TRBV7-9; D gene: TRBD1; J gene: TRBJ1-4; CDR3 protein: CASSLGDRRNEKLFF; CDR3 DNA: TGTGCCAGCAGCTTAGGGGACAGGAGGAATGAAAAACTGTTTTTT
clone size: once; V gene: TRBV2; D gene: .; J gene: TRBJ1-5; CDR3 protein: CASSEQGANNQPQHF; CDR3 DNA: TGTGCCAGCAGTGAACAAGGGGCCAACAATCAGCCCCAGCATTTT
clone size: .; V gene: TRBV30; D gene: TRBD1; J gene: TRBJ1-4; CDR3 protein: CAGGQGNTEKLFF; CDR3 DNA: TGTGCCGGGGGACAGGGAAATACTGAAAAACTGTTTTTT
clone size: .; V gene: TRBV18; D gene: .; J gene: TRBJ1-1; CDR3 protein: CASSPLDSNTEAFF; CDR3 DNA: TGTGCCAGCTCACCTTTGGACTCAAACACTGAAGCTTTCTTT
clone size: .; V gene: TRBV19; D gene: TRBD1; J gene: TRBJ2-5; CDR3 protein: CASSTFPTGPKETQYF; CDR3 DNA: TGTGCCAGTAGTACTTTTCCGACAGGGCCAAAAGAGACCCAGTACTTC
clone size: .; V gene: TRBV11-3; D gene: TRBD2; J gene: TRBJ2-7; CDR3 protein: CASSHLLGSGTRVYEQYF; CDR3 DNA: TGTGCCAGCAGCCACCTTTTGGGGAGCGGGACGAGGGTTTACGAGCAGTACTTC
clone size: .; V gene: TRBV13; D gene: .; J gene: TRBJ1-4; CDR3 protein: CASSLRTGNEKLFF; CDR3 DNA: TGTGCCAGCAGCCTCAGAACCGGGAATGAAAAACTGTTTTTT
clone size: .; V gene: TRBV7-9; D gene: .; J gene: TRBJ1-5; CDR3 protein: CASSLGQENQPQHF; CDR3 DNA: TGTGCCAGCAGCTTAGGACAGGAAAATCAGCCCCAGCATTTT
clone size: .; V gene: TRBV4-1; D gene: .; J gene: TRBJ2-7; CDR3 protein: CASSQADNYEQYF; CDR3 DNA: TGCGCCAGCAGCCAAGCGGACAATTACGAGCAGTACTTC
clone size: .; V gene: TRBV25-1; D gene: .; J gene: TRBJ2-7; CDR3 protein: CASSPGASYEQYF; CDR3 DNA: TGTGCCAGCAGTCCAGGGGCCTCCTACGAGCAGTACTTC
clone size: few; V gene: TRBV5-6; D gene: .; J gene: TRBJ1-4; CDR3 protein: CASSLFGENEKLFF; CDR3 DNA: TGTGCCAGCAGCTTGTTTGGGGAGAATGAAAAACTGTTTTTT
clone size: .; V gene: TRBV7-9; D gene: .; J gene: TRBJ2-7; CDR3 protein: CASSQDRGYEQYF; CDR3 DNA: TGTGCCAGCAGCCAAGACAGAGGCTACGAGCAGTACTTC
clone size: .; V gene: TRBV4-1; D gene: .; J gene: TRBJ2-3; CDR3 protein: CASSQPSGGGTDTQYF; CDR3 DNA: TGCGCCAGCAGCCAGCCAAGCGGAGGTGGCACAGATACGCAGTATTTT
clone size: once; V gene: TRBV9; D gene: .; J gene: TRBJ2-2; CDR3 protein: CASSVGHPTGELFF; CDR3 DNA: TGTGCCAGCAGCGTAGGGCATCCAACCGGGGAGCTGTTTTTT
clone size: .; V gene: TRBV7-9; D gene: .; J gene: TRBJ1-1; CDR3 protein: CASSLEVGGMNTEAFF; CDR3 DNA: TGTGCCAGCAGCTTAGAGGTCGGGGGTATGAACACTGAAGCTTTCTTT
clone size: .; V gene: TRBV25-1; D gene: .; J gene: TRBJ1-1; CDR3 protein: CASSEYRDLNTEAFF; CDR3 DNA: TGTGCCAGCAGTGAATATCGGGATTTGAACACTGAAGCTTTCTTT
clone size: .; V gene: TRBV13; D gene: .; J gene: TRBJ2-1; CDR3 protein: CASSLNRVEQFF; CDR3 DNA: TGTGCCAGCAGCTTAAATCGGGTTGAGCAGTTCTTC